This TCR beta chain was recovered during a study of blood T cells in healthy people across ages. Background on the study: Template switching recovered approximately one barcoded beta molecule for every two T cells.

The CDR3 sequence is 15 residues long. CDR1 and CDR2 from the germline V gene are SGHKS and YYEKEE (reference sequence). The V end was cut by 0 bases, the J end by 5 bases, with 15 bases between. Drawing of peripheral blood yielded approximately 10 milliliters from each donor. No fewer than 6 million PBMCs went into each sample. PCR was performed a second time for 7 to 11 cycles using a sample-barcoded 5' primer and a J-beta primer mix. MiXCR was run by TCRdb on the 5' RACE reads, yielding one entry per CDR3 protein. Of 870,000 or so distinct CDR3 sequences in the sample, more than 25% were seen once. Findings of the study overall: Both naive CD4+ cell counts and diversity were greater in long-lived donors than in aged donors.

This clonotype occurred many times. Its antigen is undetermined. The J gene is TRBJ2-7, the V gene TRBV5-5, with D perhaps matching TRBD1 (5 bases). This clonotype was sampled from a woman aged 80 or over in good health. The sample was blood. This CDR3 is CASSLDIGRANEQYF. CDR3 DNA: TGTGCCAGCAGCTTGGATATCGGCAGGGCAAACGAGCAGTACTTC.